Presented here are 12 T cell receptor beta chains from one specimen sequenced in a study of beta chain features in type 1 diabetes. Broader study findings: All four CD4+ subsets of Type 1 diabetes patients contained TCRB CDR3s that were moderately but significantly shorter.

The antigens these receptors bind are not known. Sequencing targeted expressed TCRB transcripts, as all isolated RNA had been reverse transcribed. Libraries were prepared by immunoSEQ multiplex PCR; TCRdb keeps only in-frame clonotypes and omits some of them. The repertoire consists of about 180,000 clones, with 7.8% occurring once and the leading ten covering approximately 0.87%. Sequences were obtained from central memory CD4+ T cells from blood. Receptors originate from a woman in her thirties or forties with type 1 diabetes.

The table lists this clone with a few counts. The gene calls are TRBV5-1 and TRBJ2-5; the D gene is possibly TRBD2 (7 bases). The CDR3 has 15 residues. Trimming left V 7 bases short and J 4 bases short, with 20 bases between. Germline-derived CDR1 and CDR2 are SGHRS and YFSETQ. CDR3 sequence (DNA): TGCGCCAGCCAGGGGACCACCGGGGGGAGAGAGACCCAGTACTTC. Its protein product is CASQGTTGGRETQYF. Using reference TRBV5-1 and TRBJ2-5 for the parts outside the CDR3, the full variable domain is KAGVTQTPRYLIKTRGQQVTLSCSPISGHRSVSWYQQTPGQGLQFLFEYFSETQRNKGNFPGRFSGRQFSNSRSEMNVSTLELGDSALYLCASQGTTGGRETQYFGPGTRLLVL.

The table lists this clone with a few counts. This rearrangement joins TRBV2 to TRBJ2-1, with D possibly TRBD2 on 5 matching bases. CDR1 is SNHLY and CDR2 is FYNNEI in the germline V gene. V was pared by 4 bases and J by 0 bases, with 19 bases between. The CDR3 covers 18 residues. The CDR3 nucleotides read TGTGCCAGCAGTGGTTCGGGATCACCGATCAGCTCCTACAATGAGCAGTTCTTC. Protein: CASSGSGSPISSYNEQFF.

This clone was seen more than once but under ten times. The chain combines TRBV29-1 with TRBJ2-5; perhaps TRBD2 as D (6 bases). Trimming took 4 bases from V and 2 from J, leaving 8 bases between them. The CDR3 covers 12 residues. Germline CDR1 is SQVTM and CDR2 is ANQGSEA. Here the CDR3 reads CSVGGVQETQYF. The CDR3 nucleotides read TGCAGCGTTGGCGGGGTACAAGAGACCCAGTACTTC.

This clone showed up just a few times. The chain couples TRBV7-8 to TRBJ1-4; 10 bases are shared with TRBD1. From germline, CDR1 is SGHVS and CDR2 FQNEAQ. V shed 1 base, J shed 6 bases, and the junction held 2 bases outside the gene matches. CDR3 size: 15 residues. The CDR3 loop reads CASSLDGTGDEKLFF. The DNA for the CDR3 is TGTGCCAGCAGCTTAGACGGGACAGGGGATGAAAAACTGTTTTTT.

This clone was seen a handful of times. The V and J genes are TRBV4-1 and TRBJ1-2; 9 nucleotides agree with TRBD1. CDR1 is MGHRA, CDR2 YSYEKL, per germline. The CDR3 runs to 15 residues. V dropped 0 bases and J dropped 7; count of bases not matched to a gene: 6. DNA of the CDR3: TGCGCCAGCAGCCAAGACCCCCGGGACAGGGCTGGCTACACCTTC. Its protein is CASSQDPRDRAGYTF.

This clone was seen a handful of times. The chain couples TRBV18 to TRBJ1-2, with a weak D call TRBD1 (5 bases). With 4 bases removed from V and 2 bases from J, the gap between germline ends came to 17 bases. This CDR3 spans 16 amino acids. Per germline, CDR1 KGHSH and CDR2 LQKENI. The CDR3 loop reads CASSQSREGWNYGYTF. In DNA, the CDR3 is TGTGCCAGCTCACAAAGCAGGGAAGGTTGGAACTATGGCTACACCTTC.

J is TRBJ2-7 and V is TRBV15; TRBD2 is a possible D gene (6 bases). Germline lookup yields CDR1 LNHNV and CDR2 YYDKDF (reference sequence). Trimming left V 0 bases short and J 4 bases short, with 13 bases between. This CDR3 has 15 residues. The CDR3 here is CATSRERDSLYEQYF. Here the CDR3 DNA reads TGTGCCACCAGCAGAGAACGGGACTCCCTGTACGAGCAGTACTTC.

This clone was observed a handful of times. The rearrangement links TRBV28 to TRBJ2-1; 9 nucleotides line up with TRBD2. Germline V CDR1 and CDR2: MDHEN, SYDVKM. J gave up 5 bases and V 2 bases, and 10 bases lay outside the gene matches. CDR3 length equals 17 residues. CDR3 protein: CASSLPSAGGGNNEQFF. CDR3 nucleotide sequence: TGTGCCAGCAGTTTACCCTCAGCGGGAGGCGGGAACAATGAGCAGTTCTTC.

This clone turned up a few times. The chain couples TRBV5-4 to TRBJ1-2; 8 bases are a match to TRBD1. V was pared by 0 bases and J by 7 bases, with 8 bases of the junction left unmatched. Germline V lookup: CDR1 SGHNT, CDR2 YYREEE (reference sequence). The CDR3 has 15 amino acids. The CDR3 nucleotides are TGTGCCAGCAGCTTGGTCGGGCAGGGGGCGAGTGGCTACACCTTC. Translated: CASSLVGQGASGYTF.

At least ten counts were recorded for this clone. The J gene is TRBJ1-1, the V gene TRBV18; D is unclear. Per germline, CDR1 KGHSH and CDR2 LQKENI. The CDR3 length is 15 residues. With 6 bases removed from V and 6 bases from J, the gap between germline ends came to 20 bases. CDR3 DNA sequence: TGTGCCAGCTCCCCCCCCACAGAGCCGAGTGCTGAAGCTTTCTTT. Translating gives CASSPPTEPSAEAFF.

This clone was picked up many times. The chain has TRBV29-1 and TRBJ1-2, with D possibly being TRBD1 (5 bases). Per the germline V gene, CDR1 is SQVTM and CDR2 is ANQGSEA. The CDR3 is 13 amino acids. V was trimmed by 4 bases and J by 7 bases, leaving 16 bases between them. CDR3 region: CSVAVQDLSGYTF. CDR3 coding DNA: TGCAGCGTTGCGGTACAGGATCTATCTGGCTACACCTTC.

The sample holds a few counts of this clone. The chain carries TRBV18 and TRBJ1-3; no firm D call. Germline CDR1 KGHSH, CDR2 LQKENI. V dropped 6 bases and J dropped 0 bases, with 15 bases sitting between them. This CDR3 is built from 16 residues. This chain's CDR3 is CASSPSPLDSGNTIYF. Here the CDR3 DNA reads TGTGCCAGCTCTCCTAGCCCACTTGACTCTGGAAACACCATATATTTT.